This TCR beta chain stems from a study of blood T cell repertoires in COVID-19. Overall study context: The United States, Italy and Spain provided the acute and convalescent COVID-19 samples.

As processed by the authors: It was from reference gene primer amplification that nucleated cell counts were estimated. The table came from immunoSEQ multiplex PCR; TCRdb's copy has only in-frame clones and leaves some out. V, J and clone size derive from that table, while D and trimming were established from the DNA sequence. The sample gives 200,000 to 250,000 clones, around 86% of which show up once; 1.5% to 2% is in the top ten. With 0 bases clipped from V and 4 bases from J, the junction kept 5 bases outside the gene matches. Per germline, CDR1 SGDLS and CDR2 YYNGEE. CDR3 length: 15 residues. The sequence derives from a woman aged 60-75 years who had recovered from COVID-19. Sequences were obtained from peripheral blood. The V call is TRBV9, the J call TRBJ1-2, with 8 bases fitting TRBD1. The CDR3 DNA reads TGTGCCAGCAGCGTAGATCAGGGGACAGGCTATGGCTACACCTTC. Protein: CASSVDQGTGYGYTF.